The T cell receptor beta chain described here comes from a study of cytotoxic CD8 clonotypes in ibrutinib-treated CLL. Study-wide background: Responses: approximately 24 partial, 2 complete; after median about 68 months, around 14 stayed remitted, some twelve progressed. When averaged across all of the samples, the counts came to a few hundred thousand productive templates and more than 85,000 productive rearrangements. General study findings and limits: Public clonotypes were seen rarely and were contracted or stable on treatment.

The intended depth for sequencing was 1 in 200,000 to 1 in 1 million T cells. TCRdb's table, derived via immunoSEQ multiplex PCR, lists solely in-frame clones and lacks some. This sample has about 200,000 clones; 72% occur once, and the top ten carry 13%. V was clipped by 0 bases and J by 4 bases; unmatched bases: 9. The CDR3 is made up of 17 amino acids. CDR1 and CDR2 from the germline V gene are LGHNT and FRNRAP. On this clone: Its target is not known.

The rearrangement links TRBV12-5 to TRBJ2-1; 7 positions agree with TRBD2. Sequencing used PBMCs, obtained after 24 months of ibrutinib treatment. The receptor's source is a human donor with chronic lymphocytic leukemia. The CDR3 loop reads CASGLVISSGTYNEQFF. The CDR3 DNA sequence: TGTGCTAGTGGTTTGGTAATTTCTAGCGGTACTTACAATGAGCAGTTCTTC.